The T cell receptor (beta chain) under discussion was sequenced for a study of blood T cell repertoires in COVID-19. Background on the study: Sources were T cells, B-cell-depleted T cells, or PBMCs; the material itself was cDNA or gDNA.

Germline lookup yields CDR1 MNHEY and CDR2 SVGAGI. J gave up 5 bases and V 6 bases, and 3 bases lay outside the gene matches. There are 13 residues in the CDR3. Original analysis: Amplification with reference gene primers provided the estimates of nucleated cell counts. Here immunoSEQ multiplex PCR was the method, and the copy in TCRdb shows in-frame clones only, minus some. D and trimming were read from the DNA, whereas the V and J calls and clone size are those reported in that table. The sample records roughly 140,000 clones, about 80% being singletons. Sequencing was performed on peripheral blood. This chain links TRBV6-5 with TRBJ2-5, with 10 bases lining up with TRBD2. This TCR derives from a man aged 55 to 70 with acute or convalescent COVID-19. CDR3 region: CASRLAGRETQYF. In nucleotides, the CDR3 is TGTGCCAGCAGACTAGCGGGAAGGGAGACCCAGTACTTC.